The present entry profiles one TCR beta chain with its context. Its specificity is unknown. Produced via immunoSEQ multiplex PCR; TCRdb's table is partial and in-frame only. The sample lists tens of thousands of clones, 70% to 90% occurring once. The sample comes from a study of OX40 agonist ivuxolimab in advanced cancers. Across the study: Patients were infused with ivuxolimab every 2 weeks at 0.01 to 10 mg/kg. In three patients, partial responses were observed, one with hepatocellular carcinoma and two with cutaneous melanoma.

Peripheral blood came from all dose cohorts at three timepoints. Findings and caveats of the study: Low normalized clonal expansion also occurred in some nonresponding patients.

Trimming cost V 3 bases and J 7 bases, with 16 bases left between them. Germline CDR1 is SGDLS and CDR2 is YYNGEE. The CDR3 consists of 15 residues. Sequenced material: CD4+ or CD8+ T cells sorted from blood, taken in a trial of the OX40 agonist ivuxolimab. This chain uses TRBV9 with TRBJ2-2, with D perhaps matching TRBD1 (6 bases). This receptor was obtained from an adult with an advanced solid tumor such as melanoma, head and neck, liver or kidney cancer. Here the CDR3 reads CASSGRQGFIGELFF. DNA of the CDR3: TGTGCCAGCAGCGGGCGTCAGGGGTTTATCGGGGAGCTGTTTTTT. The whole variable domain, filled in from reference TRBV9 and TRBJ2-2, reads DSGVTQTPKHLITATGQRVTLRCSPRSGDLSVYWYQQSLDQGLQFLIQYYNGEERAKGNILERFSAQQFPDLHSELNLSSLELGDSALYFCASSGRQGFIGELFFGEGSRLTVL.